This T cell receptor (beta chain) was captured in a study of molecular identifiers for immune sequencing clone quantification. The CDR3 spans 15 residues. CDR1 is SGHNT, CDR2 YYREEE, per germline (reference sequence). Trimming pared 4 bases from V and 7 bases from J, leaving 15 bases between. Sorting recovered naive CD8 T cells on a CD8+CD4-CCR7+CD45RA+ profile. Library preparation followed earlier protocols using designated TCR primers. In TCRdb, the PCR reads were re-called with MiXCR into one record per CDR3 protein. The sample has approximately 670,000 distinct CDR3 sequences, about 20% seen once.

Input material: naive CD8+ T cells from blood, with Jurkat cell RNA spiked in. Subset defined: FACS-sorted CD8+CD4-CCR7+CD45RA+ naive T cells. The sequence was collected from a human donor in good health. Some libraries in this study had Jurkat cell RNA spiked in. This rearrangement joins TRBV5-4 to TRBJ1-6; D is unresolved. CDR3 DNA sequence: TGTGCCAGCAGCCCGAACGACGGTACGAATTCACCCCTCCACTTT. Protein product: CASSPNDGTNSPLHF.